Listed here are 29 T cell receptor beta chains from one sample, sequenced in a study of blood T cell repertoires in COVID-19. Profiling relied on immunoSEQ multiplex PCR, and the TCRdb table lists in-frame clones only, not all of them. The table shows about 180,000 clones, with 80% to 90% occurring only once. Sequencing was performed on peripheral blood. Every receptor here comes from an older woman with COVID-19, enrolled during active disease.

This clone appeared once. The V and J genes are TRBV19 and TRBJ1-1; D is undetermined. CDR1 and CDR2 (germline): LNHDA, SQIVND (reference sequence). CDR3 size: 11 residues. Trimming stripped 7 bases from V and 8 bases from J, with 11 bases between. For the CDR3, the DNA is TGTGCCAGTAACCTACTAGGGGAAGCTTTCTTT. It yields the protein CASNLLGEAFF.

The rearrangement joins TRBV28 to TRBJ1-4; 9 bases map to TRBD1. This CDR3 spans 14 amino acids. The V and J ends lost 8 bases and 10 bases, in that order; junction bases with no gene match: 11. The germline V gene has CDR1 MDHEN and CDR2 SYDVKM. The CDR3 DNA follows: TGTGCCAGCGCTCCAGGGACAGGGTCAGGAAAACTGTTTTTT. This codes for CASAPGTGSGKLFF.

The chain employs TRBV12-3 or TRBV12-4 and TRBJ2-7; tentative D call: TRBD2 (6 bases). CDR3 length: 12 residues. V was pared by 6 bases and J by 2 bases, with 8 bases between. In nucleotides, the CDR3 is TGTGCCAGCAGAAGACTAGCCTACGAGCAGTACTTC. This encodes CASRRLAYEQYF.

The chain joins TRBV3-1 (or the pseudogene TRBV3-2) to TRBJ1-6; possibly TRBD1 for D (6 bases). From germline, CDR1 is LGHDT and CDR2 YNNKEL (reference sequence). This CDR3 has 18 residues. The germline V and J ends were trimmed by 0 bases and 0 bases, with 12 bases remaining between them. The CDR3 DNA reads TGTGCCAGCAGCCAAGATGCGGGAGGGGGCTCCTATAATTCACCCCTCCACTTT. Translated: CASSQDAGGGSYNSPLHF.

The chain uses TRBV30 and TRBJ1-4, with D perhaps matching TRBD1 (5 bases). This CDR3 has 14 residues. Trimming left V 3 bases short and J 0 bases short, with 8 bases between. Per the germline V gene, CDR1 is GTSNPN and CDR2 is SVGIG (reference sequence). The CDR3 here is CAWRDTTTNEKLFF. The CDR3 DNA reads as TGTGCCTGGAGGGACACCACAACTAATGAAAAACTGTTTTTT.

The chain carries TRBV4-3 and TRBJ2-3; possible D gene TRBD2, 6 bases. V was clipped by 3 bases and J by 5 bases, with 18 bases between them. Germline CDR1 is LGHNA and CDR2 is YSLEER. The CDR3 has 16 residues. CDR3 protein: CASSQGAGTVLDTQYF. The CDR3 bases are TGCGCCAGCAGCCAGGGAGCCGGGACTGTTCTAGATACGCAGTATTTT.

The gene calls are TRBV5-6 and TRBJ1-1; no clear D gene. CDR1 SGHDT and CDR2 YYEEEE come from the germline V gene. Between the trimmed V and J ends, which lost 0 bases and 0 bases, there was a span of 9 bases. The CDR3 extends over 15 amino acids. For the CDR3, the DNA is TGTGCCAGCAGCTTGGAGACATACATGAACACTGAAGCTTTCTTT. It encodes CASSLETYMNTEAFF.

The genes are TRBV9 and TRBJ2-5; D gene ambiguous. CDR1 is SGDLS and CDR2 is YYNGEE in the germline V gene. Trimming removed 3 bases from V and 1 base from J, with 7 bases in between. The CDR3 is made up of 13 amino acids. The CDR3 sequence is CASSAGGQETQYF. CDR3 nucleotides: TGTGCCAGCAGCGCCGGCGGCCAAGAGACCCAGTACTTC.

This clone has a single count. The chain carries TRBV14 and TRBJ2-5, with 7 nucleotides matching TRBD1. CDR3 length: 13 amino acids. After removal of 5 bases from V and 5 bases from J, the junction contained 5 bases not matched to a gene. Germline lookup yields CDR1 SGHDN and CDR2 FVKESK. The CDR3 reads CASSFDRVETQYF. CDR3 sequence (DNA): TGTGCCAGCAGCTTTGACAGGGTTGAGACCCAGTACTTC.

V usage is TRBV12-3 or TRBV12-4 and J usage is TRBJ1-1; perhaps TRBD1 as D (6 bases). The V end was cut by 5 bases, the J end by 4 bases, with 11 bases between. There are 13 residues in the CDR3. The CDR3 bases are TGTGCCAGCAGTCTCAGGGGTGGCACTGAAGCTTTCTTT. The encoded protein is CASSLRGGTEAFF.

This clone was seen just once. The CDR3 DNA reads TGTGCCAGCAGTTTATGGGGACAGGGCCATCAGCCCCAGCATTTT. Amino acid sequence: CASSLWGQGHQPQHF. The chain carries TRBV28 and TRBJ1-5; 9 bases fit TRBD1. Trimming at V came to 0 bases and at J to 5 bases, leaving 2 bases not matched to a gene. The CDR3 loop spans 15 amino acids. The germline gives CDR1 MDHEN, CDR2 SYDVKM.

The J gene is TRBJ2-3, the V gene TRBV4-1, with TRBD2 as a possible D gene (5 bases). This CDR3 has 18 residues. Germline lookup yields CDR1 MGHRA and CDR2 YSYEKL. Trimming took 3 bases from V and 3 from J, leaving 22 bases between them. This CDR3 is CASSHISGGPSSTDTQYF. CDR3 in DNA: TGCGCCAGCAGCCACATTTCCGGCGGGCCAAGCTCGACAGATACGCAGTATTTT.

This clone was picked up many times. This sequence joins TRBV5-4 and TRBJ2-7, with 7 positions matching TRBD2. This CDR3 has 14 residues. In germline, CDR1 is SGHNT, CDR2 YYREEE (reference sequence). Trimming took 3 bases from V and 5 from J; bases not matched to a gene: 8. DNA of the CDR3: TGTGCCAGCAGCTCCGGGGGGACTTGGAACGAGCAGTACTTC. Translating it yields CASSSGGTWNEQYF.

V usage is TRBV19 and J usage is TRBJ2-2, with 7 bases fitting TRBD1. The V segment lost 5 bases and the J segment 2 bases; nucleotides outside the gene matches: 8. CDR3 length: 16 amino acids. The germline V gene has CDR1 LNHDA and CDR2 SQIVND (reference sequence). CDR3 amino acids: CASSLAAGGNTGELFF. CDR3 in DNA: TGTGCCAGTAGTTTGGCGGCAGGGGGAAACACCGGGGAGCTGTTTTTT.

There are a few counts of this clone. V usage is TRBV4-1 and J usage is TRBJ1-5; 11 positions match TRBD1. From germline, CDR1 is MGHRA and CDR2 YSYEKL. The CDR3 runs to 15 residues. The ends lost 4 bases at V and 6 bases at J; junction bases unmatched: 5. This chain's CDR3 is CASSPGQGAGQPQHF. CDR3 DNA: TGCGCCAGCAGCCCCGGACAGGGGGCAGGTCAGCCCCAGCATTTT.

This clone appeared a few times. This chain connects TRBV7-2 to TRBJ2-5; D gene uncertain. Trimming stripped 1 base from V and 2 bases from J, with 5 bases between. Germline assignment: CDR1 SGHTA and CDR2 FQGNSA. The CDR3 spans 13 residues. The CDR3: CASSLEQQETQYF. In DNA form, the CDR3 reads TGTGCCAGCAGCTTAGAACAGCAAGAGACCCAGTACTTC.

The V and J genes are TRBV30 and TRBJ1-2; 9 bases match TRBD1. The germline V gene has CDR1 GTSNPN and CDR2 SVGIG (reference sequence). The CDR3 covers 14 residues. The V segment lost 3 bases and the J segment 7 bases; nucleotides outside the gene matches: 9. CDR3: CAWSRRQGGSGYTF. The CDR3 coding sequence is TGTGCCTGGAGCAGAAGACAGGGGGGTAGTGGCTACACCTTC.

The chain links TRBV24-1 to TRBJ2-1, with 12 bases identical to TRBD2. Per germline, CDR1 KGHDR and CDR2 SFDVKD. Trimming took 2 bases from V and 2 from J; bases not matched to a gene: 3. This CDR3 is built from 17 residues. CDR3 nucleotide sequence: TGTGCCACCAGTGATTCTAGGACTAGCGGGACCTACAATGAGCAGTTCTTC. Its translation: CATSDSRTSGTYNEQFF.

This rearrangement joins TRBV5-1 to TRBJ1-4; D unclear. Germline lookup yields CDR1 SGHRS and CDR2 YFSETQ. V lost 0 bases, J lost 3 bases, and 12 bases lay in between. The length of the CDR3 is 16 residues. CDR3 sequence (DNA): TGCGCCAGCAGCTTGGGACCAGCGGGCGCTAATGAAAAACTGTTTTTT. Translation gives CASSLGPAGANEKLFF.

This chain connects TRBV5-4 to TRBJ1-1; TRBD1 matches 7 bases. V shed 4 bases and J 0 bases; nucleotides not matched to a gene: 6. CDR1 is SGHNT and CDR2 is YYREEE in the germline V gene (reference sequence). The CDR3 length is 15 residues. The CDR3: CASSHKGQLNTEAFF. Here the CDR3 DNA reads TGTGCCAGCAGCCATAAGGGACAGTTGAACACTGAAGCTTTCTTT.

J is TRBJ1-2 and V is TRBV6-1; D possibly corresponds to TRBD1 (6 bases). The CDR3 is 16 residues long. Trimming removed 1 base from V and 2 bases from J, with 14 bases in between. CDR1 is MNHNS and CDR2 is SASEGT in the germline V gene. CDR3: CASSEDGGRGNYGYTF. Here the CDR3 DNA reads TGTGCCAGCAGTGAAGACGGGGGGAGGGGGAACTATGGCTACACCTTC.

J is TRBJ2-7 and V is TRBV5-4; 7 bases map to TRBD1. The CDR3 spans 14 residues. V dropped 2 bases and J dropped 3; count of bases not matched to a gene: 5. Germline CDR1 SGHNT, CDR2 YYREEE (reference sequence). CDR3 coding DNA: TGTGCCAGCAGCTTCCAAGGGGGCTTCTACGAGCAGTACTTC. It codes for CASSFQGGFYEQYF.

Only one count was recorded for this clone. V gene TRBV7-6 combines with J gene TRBJ1-1; no reliable D call. The CDR3 sequence is 13 residues long. Germline-derived CDR1 and CDR2 are SGHVS and FNYEAQ. V was cut by 6 bases and J by 0 bases, with 8 bases left in between. CDR3 amino acids: CASRATVNTEAFF. The CDR3 DNA reads as TGTGCCAGCAGAGCAACAGTGAACACTGAAGCTTTCTTT.

V is TRBV9 and J is TRBJ2-7; 12 nucleotides line up with TRBD1. Germline V gene data show CDR1 as SGDLS and CDR2 as YYNGEE. The CDR3 has 15 amino acids. Trimming took 4 bases from V and 3 from J; bases not matched to a gene: 5. The CDR3 region has the DNA TGTGCCAGCAGCCCTGGGACAGGGGGCTTCTACGAGCAGTACTTC. Translation gives CASSPGTGGFYEQYF.

This clone occurred once. V is TRBV24-1 and J is TRBJ2-2; D is ambiguous. The CDR3 is made up of 13 amino acids. The germline V gene has CDR1 KGHDR and CDR2 SFDVKD. The ends were cut back, 6 bases at V and 4 bases at J, with 8 bases in the middle. CDR3 DNA sequence: TGTGCCACCAGTTCACTTCCCACCGGGGAGCTGTTTTTT. Its translation is CATSSLPTGELFF.

The V gene is TRBV7-9, the J gene TRBJ2-1; no definite D call. V was shortened by 4 bases and J by 11 bases, with 12 bases between the two germline ends. Germline V gene data show CDR1 as SEHNR and CDR2 as FQNEAQ (reference sequence). The CDR3 runs 12 residues. The CDR3 region has the DNA TGTGCCAGCAGCTCTGGCGGCCGCAAGCAGTTCTTC. Amino acids: CASSSGGRKQFF.

The CDR3 DNA follows: TGTGCCAGCAGTTTCAGGGGAATTGACAATCAGCCCCAGCATTTT. Its protein is CASSFRGIDNQPQHF. This chain connects TRBV28 to TRBJ1-5; weak D call: TRBD1 (6 bases). The CDR3 has 15 residues. From germline, CDR1 is MDHEN and CDR2 SYDVKM. The V and J ends lost 3 bases and 3 bases respectively, with 12 bases between them. Filled out from reference TRBV28 and TRBJ1-5, the complete variable domain reads DVKVTQSSRYLVKRTGEKVFLECVQDMDHENMFWYRQDPGLGLRLIYFSYDVKMKEKGDIPEGYSVSREKKERFSLILESASTNQTSMYLCASSFRGIDNQPQHFGDGTRLSIL.

The genes are TRBV20-1 and TRBJ1-1; D gene unclear. The CDR3 consists of 12 residues. Germline loops: CDR1 DFQATT, CDR2 SNEGSKA (reference sequence). Between the trimmed V and J ends, which lost 3 bases and 5 bases, there was a span of 10 bases. In DNA, the CDR3 is TGCAGTGCTAGTGACCGCGAGACTGAAGCTTTCTTT. It yields the protein CSASDRETEAFF.

CDR3 sequence reads: CASSLDYSSPQTQYF. The CDR3 coding sequence is TGTGCCAGCAGCTTAGATTATTCTAGCCCACAGACCCAGTACTTC. The chain links TRBV7-2 to TRBJ2-5; possible D gene TRBD2, 5 bases. This CDR3 spans 15 amino acids. Germline V CDR1 and CDR2: SGHTA, FQGNSA. Trimming took off 1 base at V and 6 bases at J, with 15 bases between the two ends.